The 19 T cell receptor beta chains below come from one sample, sequenced in a study of CD8+ T cells in alopecia areata. It was cDNA, reverse transcribed from extracted RNA, that served as the sequencing template. The method was immunoSEQ multiplex PCR; TCRdb's version includes in-frame clones alone and lacks a portion of them. The repertoire holds roughly 200,000 clones, roughly 60% seen once, with 1.7% in the top ten. Sequencing was performed on CD4+ T cells sorted from blood, taken at week 0. The receptor set was obtained from a human donor with alopecia areata.

This chain links TRBV30 with TRBJ2-7; TRBD1 agrees at 9 bases. The junction had 7 bases not matched to a gene; V was cut back by 2 bases and J by 5 bases. Germline CDR1 and CDR2: GTSNPN and SVGIG (reference sequence). The CDR3 spans 14 residues. The DNA of the CDR3 is TGTGCCTGGAGTTCGGGACAGGGCGGCGACGAGCAGTACTTC. This translates into CAWSSGQGGDEQYF.

The chain carries TRBV29-1 and TRBJ1-4; 9 bases are a match to TRBD1. The CDR3 totals 13 residues. With V trimmed by 8 bases and J by 6 bases, 7 bases remained unmatched. Germline V gene lookup returns CDR1 SQVTM and CDR2 ANQGSEA. CDR3 sequence: CSTVGQGDEKLFF. The CDR3 DNA follows: TGCAGCACCGTGGGACAGGGAGATGAAAAACTGTTTTTT. The variable domain in full, with the rest retrieved from reference TRBV29-1 and TRBJ1-4, is SAVISQKPSRDICQRGTSLTIQCQVDSQVTMMFWYRQQPGQSLTLIATANQGSEATYESGFVIDKFPISRPNLTFSTLTVSNMSPEDSSIYLCSTVGQGDEKLFFGSGTQLSVL.

Written as DNA, the CDR3 is TGCGCCAGCAGCCAAGAGTCGGGCAGGGCCCATTATGGCTACACCTTC. It is translated as CASSQESGRAHYGYTF. This chain connects TRBV4-3 to TRBJ1-2, with D tentatively TRBD1 (5 bases). This CDR3 contains 16 residues. V gave up 0 bases and J gave up 5 bases, with 16 bases separating them. The germline gives CDR1 LGHNA, CDR2 YSLEER.

The chain uses TRBV4-3 and TRBJ2-5; the D is unclear. From germline, CDR1 is LGHNA and CDR2 YSLEER. V gave up 0 bases and J gave up 7 bases, with 12 bases separating them. The CDR3 has 14 amino acids. Written as DNA, the CDR3 is TGCGCCAGCAGCCAAGATGGCCTTAAGGGGACCCAGTACTTC. Protein sequence: CASSQDGLKGTQYF.

The rearrangement uses TRBV12-5 and TRBJ2-3; maybe TRBD2 (6 bases). The CDR3 runs to 13 residues. Germline CDR1 is LGHNT and CDR2 is FRNRAP. Trimming left V 7 bases short and J 8 bases short, with 16 bases between. The CDR3 reads CASVPVGSGTQYF. In DNA form, the CDR3 reads TGTGCTAGTGTCCCCGTGGGTAGCGGTACGCAGTATTTT.

This clone was counted a single time. The chain joins TRBV28 to TRBJ1-6; D unresolved. Per germline, CDR1 MDHEN and CDR2 SYDVKM. The CDR3 totals 12 residues. Trimming took off 1 base at V and 13 bases at J, with 8 bases between the two ends. The CDR3 nucleotides are TGTGCCAGCAGTTTATTGGCGGCTCCCCTCCACTTT. Its translation is CASSLLAAPLHF. The full variable domain, with the rest looked up from reference TRBV28 and TRBJ1-6, is DVKVTQSSRYLVKRTGEKVFLECVQDMDHENMFWYRQDPGLGLRLIYFSYDVKMKEKGDIPEGYSVSREKKERFSLILESASTNQTSMYLCASSLLAAPLHFGNGTRLTVT.

The chain is built from TRBV29-1 and TRBJ2-1, with D hard to call. V was clipped by 7 bases and J by 6 bases, with 16 bases between them. The CDR3 extends over 13 amino acids. The germline CDR1 and CDR2 sequences are SQVTM and ANQGSEA. CDR3 nucleotide sequence: TGCAGCGCCTCACAAACACAGAGCAATGAGCAGTTCTTC. Encoded protein: CSASQTQSNEQFF.

This chain joins TRBV2 and TRBJ2-5; 7 bases agree with TRBD2. The V segment lost 3 bases and the J segment 4 bases; nucleotides outside the gene matches: 8. This CDR3 has 15 residues. Germline V gene lookup returns CDR1 SNHLY and CDR2 FYNNEI. In nucleotides, the CDR3 is TGTGCCAGCAGTGACGGAGCGGGGAGGGGAGAGACCCAGTACTTC. Translation: CASSDGAGRGETQYF.

In the case of this clone: The sample carries other DNA sequences with the same CDR3. The chain links TRBV29-1 to TRBJ2-3, with D perhaps TRBD1 or TRBD2 (6 bases each). V gave up 4 bases and J gave up 6 bases, with 11 bases separating them. The CDR3 totals 12 residues. Germline V CDR1 and CDR2: SQVTM, ANQGSEA. The CDR3 region is CSVVWGADTQYF. The CDR3 DNA sequence: TGCAGCGTTGTATGGGGGGCGGATACGCAGTATTTT.

The V and J genes are TRBV29-1 and TRBJ1-1; perhaps TRBD1 as D (6 bases). The CDR3 length is 14 residues. V lost 4 bases to trimming and J lost 2 bases, with 14 bases between them. CDR1 SQVTM and CDR2 ANQGSEA come from the germline V gene. The CDR3 spells CSVATKGGNTEAFF. As DNA, the CDR3 is TGCAGCGTTGCGACGAAAGGGGGTAACACTGAAGCTTTCTTT.

The rearrangement links TRBV5-1 to TRBJ2-2, with D possibly TRBD1 on 6 matching bases. Germline CDR1 reads SGHRS; CDR2 reads YFSETQ. The CDR3 loop spans 14 amino acids. Trimming left V 6 bases short and J 2 bases short, with 11 bases between. The CDR3 loop is CASKTGLNTGELFF. CDR3 sequence (DNA): TGCGCCAGCAAGACAGGACTTAACACCGGGGAGCTGTTTTTT.

The chain carries TRBV30 and TRBJ1-1; a weak D match, TRBD1 (6 bases). This CDR3 comprises 15 residues. V was trimmed by 0 bases and J by 0 bases, leaving 11 bases between them. The germline V gene has CDR1 GTSNPN and CDR2 SVGIG (reference sequence). Written as DNA, the CDR3 is TGTGCCTGGAGTGTAAGGGGGACACTGAACACTGAAGCTTTCTTT. It translates to CAWSVRGTLNTEAFF.

This clone was seen a handful of times. V usage is TRBV30 and J usage is TRBJ2-1, with 7 bases fitting TRBD1. Trimming cost V 3 bases and J 9 bases; bases outside gene matches: 2. The CDR3 contains 11 residues. Germline loops: CDR1 GTSNPN, CDR2 SVGIG (reference sequence). The CDR3 loop reads CAWSHRGEQFF. The CDR3 coding sequence is TGTGCCTGGAGCCACAGGGGTGAGCAGTTCTTC.

This clone was detected a few times. This chain connects TRBV18 to TRBJ2-5, with D tentatively TRBD1 (5 bases). The CDR3 has 13 amino acids. Trimming pared 6 bases from V and 1 base from J, leaving 9 bases between. Looked up from germline, CDR1 is KGHSH and CDR2 is LQKENI. CDR3 loop: CASSGLSQETQYF. In nucleotides, the CDR3 is TGTGCCAGCTCGGGGCTGTCCCAAGAGACCCAGTACTTC.

This chain links TRBV7-8 with TRBJ2-7, with D perhaps TRBD2 (6 bases). The CDR3 covers 13 residues. Trimming took 5 bases from V and 7 from J, leaving 15 bases between them. Germline values: CDR1 SGHVS, CDR2 FQNEAQ. CDR3 loop: CASSLLVGGEQYF. The DNA of the CDR3 is TGTGCCAGCAGCCTCCTTGTGGGGGGTGAGCAGTACTTC.

On this clone itself: Additional DNA sequences in this sample encode the identical CDR3. The chain couples TRBV15 to TRBJ2-7; 7 bases map to TRBD2. CDR1 and CDR2 (germline): LNHNV, YYDKDF (reference sequence). J was trimmed by 6 bases and V by 0 bases; bases with no gene match: 2. The CDR3 loop spans 13 amino acids. The CDR3 is CATSRDREGEQYF. The CDR3 DNA reads as TGTGCCACCAGCAGAGATAGGGAGGGCGAGCAGTACTTC.

This clone was detected only a few times. CDR3 DNA sequence: TGTGCCAGCAGCTACTACAATGAGCAGTTCTTC. This sequence encodes CASSYYNEQFF. This chain connects TRBV7-2 to TRBJ2-1; D is unresolved. The length of the CDR3 is 11 residues. Trimming pared 4 bases from V and 3 bases from J, leaving 1 base between. The germline gives CDR1 SGHTA, CDR2 FQGNSA. Full variable domain (outside the CDR3, taken from reference TRBV7-2 and TRBJ2-1): GAGVSQSPSNKVTEKGKDVELRCDPISGHTALYWYRQSLGQGLEFLIYFQGNSAPDKSGLPSDRFSAERTGGSVSTLTIQRTQQEDSAVYLCASSYYNEQFFGPGTRLTVL.

The chain links TRBV30 to TRBJ2-2; TRBD2 is a possible D gene (6 bases). This CDR3 is 15 amino acids long. CDR1 and CDR2 from the germline V gene are GTSNPN and SVGIG (reference sequence). V lost 8 bases and J lost 2, with 18 bases in between. CDR3 in DNA: TGTGCCCATCGGGAGTCTAAAATCAACACCGGGGAGCTGTTTTTT. Translation gives CAHRESKINTGELFF.

This clone was seen more than once but under ten times. The rearrangement links TRBV4-1 to TRBJ1-1; 10 bases agree with TRBD1. Germline values: CDR1 MGHRA, CDR2 YSYEKL. V was pared by 0 bases and J by 7 bases, with 8 bases of the junction left unmatched. This CDR3 region has 16 residues. CDR3 DNA: TGCGCCAGCAGCCAAGAGGGACAGGGGTTTTTGAGTGAAGCTTTCTTT. Translating gives CASSQEGQGFLSEAFF.